The TCR beta chain under discussion was sequenced for a study of response to subunit inactivated influenza vaccine. Between the trimmed V and J ends, which lost 3 bases and 2 bases, there was a span of 10 bases. In germline, CDR1 is LGHNA, CDR2 YNFKEQ. This CDR3 spans 15 amino acids. A word on this clonotype: No antigen is known for it.

Study-wide points: New T cells are recruited in small numbers by each seasonal influenza vaccination, according to the authors' suggestion.

TCRdb reprocessed the RT-PCR reads with MiXCR, giving one entry per CDR3 protein. The sample has 800,000 or so distinct CDR3 sequences, about 20% seen once; the top ten hold about 10%. The rearrangement uses TRBV4-2 and TRBJ2-2; D possibly corresponds to TRBD1 (6 bases). This TCR came from a man in his fifties who received an inactivated influenza vaccine. The sequencing here drew on PBMCs from blood, taken less than 6 days after vaccination. The CDR3 protein is CASSHGQINTGELFF. Written as DNA, the CDR3 is TGTGCCAGCAGCCACGGACAGATAAACACCGGGGAGCTGTTTTTT.